These 21 T cell receptor beta chains came from one sample sequenced in a study of beta chain features in type 1 diabetes. Study findings and constraints: Shorter TCRB CDR3s, moderately but significantly so, marked every one of the four CD4+ subsets in Type 1 diabetes patients.

Their antigens remain unidentified. Of the isolated RNA, all was reverse transcribed, and so the sequenced material was expressed TCRB transcripts. Clones were sequenced by immunoSEQ multiplex PCR, and TCRdb holds only the in-frame ones, with some missing. The sample records about 150,000 clones, about 9.4% being singletons. Sequencing input: central memory CD4+ T cells from blood. Source of these receptors: a man between 25 and 39 years old with type 1 diabetes.

This clone came up a few times. The chain uses TRBV19 and TRBJ1-5, with TRBD1 identical over 9 bases. Germline V lookup: CDR1 LNHDA, CDR2 SQIVND (reference sequence). The CDR3 has 19 residues. The J segment lost 4 bases and the V segment lost 4 bases, leaving 17 bases of the junction unmatched. The CDR3 protein is CASSTSPGQGGEGNQPQHF. The DNA of the CDR3 is TGTGCCAGTAGTACGTCGCCGGGACAGGGCGGGGAAGGTAATCAGCCCCAGCATTTT.

This clone has more than one count but fewer than ten. The rearrangement uses TRBV18 and TRBJ2-4, with TRBD2 matching 8 bases. The CDR3 runs to 17 residues. CDR1 is KGHSH, CDR2 LQKENI, per germline. The junction had 6 bases not matched to a gene; V was cut back by 2 bases and J by 0 bases. CDR3 protein: CASSPGTSGVAKNIQYF. The DNA for the CDR3 is TGTGCCAGCTCACCAGGTACTAGCGGTGTAGCCAAAAACATTCAGTACTTC.

The chain employs TRBV19 and TRBJ2-1; TRBD1 is a possible D gene (6 bases). Germline loops: CDR1 LNHDA, CDR2 SQIVND (reference sequence). The V end was cut by 7 bases, the J end by 5 bases, with 12 bases between. This CDR3 contains 13 residues. The CDR3 region is CASNRDINNEQFF. Here the CDR3 DNA reads TGTGCCAGTAACAGGGACATTAACAATGAGCAGTTCTTC.

This clone was detected only a few times. The chain joins TRBV19 to TRBJ1-5, with D maybe TRBD1 (5 bases). From germline, CDR1 is LNHDA and CDR2 SQIVND (reference sequence). With 5 bases removed from V and 2 bases from J, the gap between germline ends came to 13 bases. This CDR3 contains 15 residues. CDR3 DNA sequence: TGTGCCAGTAGTTCCGGGACTTATCGCAATCAGCCCCAGCATTTT. It encodes CASSSGTYRNQPQHF.

V gene TRBV2 combines with J gene TRBJ1-5, with 8 bases identical to TRBD1. V lost 6 bases, J lost 2 bases, and 6 bases stayed unmatched. Germline assignment: CDR1 SNHLY and CDR2 FYNNEI. The CDR3 totals 15 residues. The CDR3 bases are TGTGCCAGCAGCGCGGACAGGGTCGGCAATCAGCCCCAGCATTTT. Protein product: CASSADRVGNQPQHF.

The gene calls are TRBV7-2 and TRBJ2-7, with 7 bases fitting TRBD2. V lost 8 bases and J lost 1; bases outside the gene matches: 8. Germline V gene lookup returns CDR1 SGHTA and CDR2 FQGNSA. The CDR3 runs to 14 residues. DNA for the CDR3: TGTGCCAGCGAGCGGGGTACGTTGTCCTACGAGCAGTACTTC. This encodes CASERGTLSYEQYF.

This clone has just a few counts. The chain carries TRBV7-8 and TRBJ2-1; 10 bases are a match to TRBD2. Germline V gene data show CDR1 as SGHVS and CDR2 as FQNEAQ. Trimming removed 0 bases from V and 9 bases from J; junction bases left unmatched: 11. This CDR3 comprises 17 residues. The CDR3 region is CASSLAKDTSGMSEQFF. The CDR3, as DNA: TGTGCCAGCAGCTTAGCGAAGGACACTAGCGGGATGTCTGAGCAGTTCTTC.

This clone was seen only a few times. The chain combines TRBV10-3 with TRBJ2-5, with 8 bases lining up with TRBD2. The ends lost 4 bases at V and 2 bases at J; junction bases unmatched: 0. Germline V gene sequence: CDR1 ENHRY, CDR2 SYGVKD. The CDR3 has 13 residues. The CDR3 DNA follows: TGTGCCATCAGTGTAGCGGGGCAAGAGACCCAGTACTTC. Its translation: CAISVAGQETQYF.

This clone was seen only a few times. The CDR3 sequence is CASSLTGLQASTDTQYF. The CDR3 DNA is TGTGCCAGCAGTTTGACGGGACTCCAAGCCTCCACAGATACGCAGTATTTT. V and J are TRBV28 and TRBJ2-3; TRBD2 might be the D (6 bases). V lost 3 bases, J lost 2 bases, and 18 bases lay in between. The CDR3 covers 17 residues. Germline V gives CDR1 MDHEN, CDR2 SYDVKM.

The rearrangement links TRBV6-6 to TRBJ1-5, with D tentatively TRBD1 (5 bases). Germline CDR1 MNHNY, CDR2 SVGAGI (reference sequence). With 4 bases removed from V and 4 bases from J, the gap between germline ends came to 11 bases. This CDR3 is built from 14 residues. The CDR3 coding sequence is TGTGCCAGCAGTTTCACCAGACAGAATCAGCCCCAGCATTTT. Encoded protein: CASSFTRQNQPQHF.

This sequence joins TRBV11-3 and TRBJ2-1, with D possibly matching TRBD1 (6 bases). Trimming shortened V by 3 bases and J by 7 bases, and 7 bases separated the two germline ends. Germline V gene sequence: CDR1 SGHNT, CDR2 YENEEA. This CDR3 has 12 amino acids. DNA for the CDR3: TGTGCCAGCAGCTTGGACAGAAATGAGCAGTTCTTC. This gives the protein CASSLDRNEQFF.

J is TRBJ2-7 and V is TRBV28; tentatively, D is TRBD1 (6 bases). The germline gives CDR1 MDHEN, CDR2 SYDVKM. Trimming cost V 2 bases and J 6 bases, with 8 bases left between them. This CDR3 is 12 amino acids long. CDR3 protein: CASSLQGTEQYF. The DNA of the CDR3 is TGTGCCAGCAGTTTACAGGGGACCGAGCAGTACTTC.

This chain links TRBV28 with TRBJ2-2; D is undetermined. The CDR3 extends over 11 amino acids. Trimming left V 5 bases short and J 9 bases short, with 7 bases between. The germline gives CDR1 MDHEN, CDR2 SYDVKM. This chain's CDR3 is CASSVARELFF. In DNA form, the CDR3 reads TGTGCCAGCAGTGTGGCACGGGAGCTGTTTTTT.

This clone was picked up a small number of times. The chain carries TRBV28 and TRBJ2-7; maybe TRBD1 (6 bases). The germline gives CDR1 MDHEN, CDR2 SYDVKM. V lost 7 bases and J lost 3, with 10 bases in between. CDR3 length: 12 amino acids. The CDR3 DNA follows: TGTGCCAGCACCACAGGGAGCTACGAGCAGTACTTC. Translation gives CASTTGSYEQYF.

This clone was observed at least ten times. The chain carries TRBV14 and TRBJ2-1; D may be TRBD2 (6 bases). The CDR3 is 11 residues long. Germline CDR1 reads SGHDN; CDR2 reads FVKESK. V was pared by 3 bases and J by 12 bases, with 9 bases between. Here the CDR3 DNA reads TGTGCCAGCAGCCATACTAGCCGGCAGTTCTTC. Its translation: CASSHTSRQFF.

The CDR3 nucleotides are TGTGCCAGCAGCCAAGATGTACCGGGGGCAGATACGCAGTATTTT. Its protein product is CASSQDVPGADTQYF. The V call is TRBV14, the J call TRBJ2-3; D possibly corresponds to TRBD2 (6 bases). The CDR3 runs to 15 residues. Trimming removed 0 bases at V and 4 bases at J, with 11 bases between. From germline, CDR1 is SGHDN and CDR2 FVKESK.

The chain is built from TRBV5-1 and TRBJ2-7, with D unclear. Per germline, CDR1 SGHRS and CDR2 YFSETQ. V gave up 1 base and J gave up 3 bases, with 11 bases separating them. The CDR3 has 14 residues. As DNA, the CDR3 is TGCGCCAGCAGCTTGCAGGCAGCAAACTACGAGCAGTACTTC. It codes for CASSLQAANYEQYF.

This chain uses TRBV4-2 with TRBJ2-1; 10 positions match TRBD2. The CDR3 extends over 18 amino acids. Germline V gene sequence: CDR1 LGHNA, CDR2 YNFKEQ. V shed 0 bases, J shed 5 bases, and the junction held 10 bases outside the gene matches. Here the CDR3 reads CASSQDPGTSARHNEQFF. The CDR3 nucleotides read TGTGCCAGCAGCCAAGACCCCGGGACTAGCGCCCGACACAATGAGCAGTTCTTC.

This clone has only a few counts. In the same sample, other DNA sequences code for this CDR3. The chain combines TRBV9 with TRBJ2-5, with D perhaps TRBD2 (5 bases). The CDR3 sequence is 12 residues long. Trimming pared 4 bases from V and 5 bases from J, leaving 9 bases between. Germline CDR1 reads SGDLS; CDR2 reads YYNGEE. As DNA, the CDR3 is TGTGCCAGCAGCAGCGGCGGGGAGACCCAGTACTTC. Amino acid sequence: CASSSGGETQYF.

V and J are TRBV6-5 and TRBJ2-1, with D possibly being TRBD2 (6 bases). Per germline, CDR1 MNHEY and CDR2 SVGAGI. V was shortened by 0 bases and J by 7 bases, with 10 bases between the two germline ends. This CDR3 is built from 14 residues. The CDR3 bases are TGTGCCAGCAGTTACTCGGGCGGGACGAATGAGCAGTTCTTC. Translated: CASSYSGGTNEQFF.

By sample share, this clone is medium-sized. The chain employs TRBV5-1 and TRBJ2-2; TRBD2 might be the D (6 bases). This CDR3 comprises 17 residues. Germline CDR1 is SGHRS and CDR2 is YFSETQ. Trimming took 0 bases from V and 4 from J, leaving 16 bases between them. The CDR3 DNA sequence: TGCGCCAGCAGCTTGGAACTAGCTACAGTGGGCACCGGGGAGCTGTTTTTT. Translating gives CASSLELATVGTGELFF.